These 20 T cell receptor beta chains share one sample of origin, sequenced in a study of T cells in Graves' hyperthyroidism and ophthalmopathy. RNA transcripts provided the source from which TCR beta CDR3 regions were amplified. An initial round of RT-PCR targeting the TCR CDR3 relied on the HTBI primer set. TCRdb processed the multiplex PCR reads anew with MiXCR; each CDR3 protein has one entry. The sample records 650,000 to 800,000 distinct CDR3 sequences, 45% being singletons. Input material: peripheral blood or thyroid tissue (not recorded which). Receptors originate from an adult man with Graves' disease, either hyperthyroidism or ophthalmopathy (not recorded which).

The V call is TRBV20-1, the J call TRBJ1-5, with unresolved D. The CDR3 is 15 amino acids. V lost 1 base, J lost 3 bases, and 13 bases lay in between. In germline, CDR1 is DFQATT, CDR2 SNEGSKA (reference sequence). CDR3: CSARGGVIPNQPQHF. In nucleotides, the CDR3 is TGCAGTGCTAGAGGGGGAGTAATTCCCAATCAGCCCCAGCATTTT.

This clonotype was detected only once. The chain recombines TRBV29-1 with TRBJ2-5; TRBD1 matches 9 bases. Germline CDR1 is SQVTM and CDR2 is ANQGSEA. This CDR3 region has 14 residues. The V and J ends lost 4 bases and 1 base, in that order; junction bases with no gene match: 4. The chain's CDR3 is CSVAVTGGQETQYF. The CDR3 nucleotides are TGCAGCGTTGCGGTGACAGGGGGCCAAGAGACCCAGTACTTC.

The chain carries TRBV10-3 and TRBJ2-7, with 7 bases lining up with TRBD2. Germline values: CDR1 ENHRY, CDR2 SYGVKD. The J segment lost 5 bases and the V segment lost 4 bases, leaving 5 bases of the junction unmatched. The CDR3 loop spans 13 amino acids. The CDR3 loop reads CAISGEGQDEQYF. DNA of the CDR3: TGTGCCATCAGTGGGGAGGGGCAGGACGAGCAGTACTTC.

The table lists this clonotype with many counts. The CDR3 DNA reads as TGCAGCGTTGATGGGGGGACACTCTACGAGCAGTACTTC. It yields the protein CSVDGGTLYEQYF. The chain joins TRBV29-1 to TRBJ2-7; D may match TRBD1 or TRBD2 (6 bases each). The V gene's germline CDR1 is SQVTM and CDR2 ANQGSEA. V lost 3 bases and J 3 bases, leaving 12 bases between the germline ends. The CDR3 is made up of 13 amino acids.

About this clonotype: An end of the junction does not agree with germline; a read error may underlie this. The V gene is TRBV7-2, the J gene TRBJ1-6; 9 bases map to TRBD1. The CDR3 is 16 residues long. The germline V gene has CDR1 SGHTA and CDR2 FQGNSA. CDR3 in amino acids: CASSLGGGTGNSPLYF. CDR3 nucleotides: TGTGCCAGCAGCTTAGGGGGAGGGACAGGGAATTCACCCCTCTACTTT. Combining the CDR3 with reference TRBV7-2 and TRBJ1-6 gives the whole variable domain GAGVSQSPSNKVTEKGKDVELRCDPISGHTALYWYRQSLGQGLEFLIYFQGNSAPDKSGLPSDRFSAERTGGSVSTLTIQRTQQEDSAVYLCASSLGGGTGNSPLYFGNGTRLTVT.

Turning to this clonotype: The DNA is left out, because the CDR3 cannot be placed on it with certainty; the CDR3 is given as TCRdb lists it. The chain has TRBV7-9 and TRBJ1-1; TRBD1, the table's D call, lacks a check against the DNA. Germline CDR1 reads SEHNR; CDR2 reads FQNEAQ (reference sequence). The CDR3 has 22 residues if both end residues are counted. The CDR3 spells CASSFYICSADKRMQGNTEAFF.

The chain couples TRBV5-1 to TRBJ1-2; perhaps TRBD1 as D (6 bases). The CDR3 consists of 15 residues. CDR1 SGHRS and CDR2 YFSETQ come from the germline V gene. V was trimmed by 4 bases and J by 6 bases, leaving 19 bases between them. The CDR3: CASSLEGGTVDGYTF. CDR3 nucleotide sequence: TGCGCCAGCAGCCTGGAAGGGGGAACGGTTGATGGCTACACCTTC. The full variable domain, with the rest looked up from reference TRBV5-1 and TRBJ1-2, is KAGVTQTPRYLIKTRGQQVTLSCSPISGHRSVSWYQQTPGQGLQFLFEYFSETQRNKGNFPGRFSGRQFSNSRSEMNVSTLELGDSALYLCASSLEGGTVDGYTFGSGTRLTVV.

This chain connects TRBV5-1 to TRBJ2-7; D is uncertain. The CDR3 loop spans 13 amino acids. The V and J ends lost 7 bases and 3 bases respectively, with 14 bases between them. Germline CDR1 SGHRS, CDR2 YFSETQ. CDR3 region: CASRKALNYEQYF. CDR3 sequence (DNA): TGCGCCAGCCGCAAGGCCCTCAACTACGAGCAGTACTTC.

In this sample, this clonotype turned up many times. The J gene is TRBJ2-2, the V gene TRBV10-3; no firm D call. Trimming took off 6 bases at V and 6 bases at J, with 14 bases between the two ends. Per the germline V gene, CDR1 is ENHRY and CDR2 is SYGVKD. The CDR3 contains 14 residues. The CDR3 sequence is CAIREGPAPGELFF. The CDR3 region has the DNA TGTGCCATCAGGGAAGGACCTGCCCCCGGGGAGCTGTTTTTT.

V and J are TRBV20-1 and TRBJ2-1; 10 bases fit TRBD2. The germline CDR1 and CDR2 sequences are DFQATT and SNEGSKA (reference sequence). This CDR3 comprises 12 residues. V trimming: 5 bases; J trimming: 10 bases; junction bases outside the gene matches: 5. The CDR3 nucleotides are TGCAGTGCTGCTAGCGGGGGCGGGGAGCAGTTCTTC. Amino acids: CSAASGGGEQFF.

In regard to this clonotype: At one of its ends the junction is not consistent with the germline gene, which may arise from a read error. This rearrangement joins TRBV2 to TRBJ2-5; D is tentatively TRBD1 or TRBD2 (5 bases each). The germline V gene has CDR1 SNHLY and CDR2 FYNNEI. The CDR3 spans 14 residues. CDR3 sequence: CATSDWGSNQPQYF. Here the CDR3 DNA reads TGTGCCACCAGTGATTGGGGGAGCAATCAGCCCCAGTACTTC.

This clonotype was counted only a few times. This clone may be a read error of a much larger clone one base away. The chain has TRBV6-6 and TRBJ2-7, with TRBD2 identical over 7 bases. The CDR3 has 12 residues. Per germline, CDR1 MNHNY and CDR2 SVGAGI (reference sequence). The CDR3 bases are TGTGCCAGCAGTGAAACCGCGGGGGATGTGGACTTC. Amino acid sequence: CASSETAGDVDF.

The rearrangement joins TRBV2 to TRBJ2-5; D uncertain. CDR1 and CDR2 (germline): SNHLY, FYNNEI. This CDR3 spans 12 amino acids. V was shortened by 7 bases and J by 5 bases, with 11 bases between the two germline ends. The CDR3 sequence: CASTYDRETQYF. The CDR3 DNA is TGTGCCAGCACATACGACCGGGAGACCCAGTACTTC.

The chain has TRBV7-8 and TRBJ2-2; D might be TRBD1 (6 bases). Germline CDR1 and CDR2: SGHVS and FQNEAQ. CDR3 size: 17 residues. Trimming left V 3 bases short and J 1 base short, with 15 bases between. DNA for the CDR3: TGTGCCAGCAGCTTGGCCTTGCAGGGGCTGAACACCGGGGAGCTGTTTTTT. It translates to CASSLALQGLNTGELFF.

The chain joins TRBV19 to TRBJ1-5; unclear D gene. Germline V gene sequence: CDR1 LNHDA, CDR2 SQIVND (reference sequence). V lost 9 bases, J lost 3 bases, and 24 bases lay in between. The CDR3 loop spans 17 amino acids. Here the CDR3 DNA reads TGTGCCAGCAGTCCGAGGATGGGTAGAGAGGACAATCAGCCCCAGCATTTT. It translates to CASSPRMGREDNQPQHF.

This clonotype was counted only a few times. V and J are TRBV7-2 and TRBJ1-2; unclear D gene. Trimming left V 1 base short and J 3 bases short, with 12 bases between. The CDR3 spans 15 residues. Germline CDR1 and CDR2: SGHTA and FQGNSA. CDR3 sequence (DNA): TGTGCCAGCAGCTTAGGGGCAGGTACGCACTATGGCTACACCTTC. This sequence encodes CASSLGAGTHYGYTF. Combining the CDR3 with reference TRBV7-2 and TRBJ1-2 gives the whole variable domain GAGVSQSPSNKVTEKGKDVELRCDPISGHTALYWYRQSLGQGLEFLIYFQGNSAPDKSGLPSDRFSAERTGGSVSTLTIQRTQQEDSAVYLCASSLGAGTHYGYTFGSGTRLTVV.

This clonotype has more than one count but fewer than ten. The V and J genes are TRBV7-2 and TRBJ1-2, with D possibly being TRBD1 (6 bases). The CDR3 runs to 13 residues. Germline V lookup: CDR1 SGHTA, CDR2 FQGNSA. V was shortened by 2 bases and J by 7 bases, with 11 bases between the two germline ends. CDR3 coding DNA: TGTGCCAGCAGCTTACGGGGGCTAGGTGGCTACACCTTC. Its translation is CASSLRGLGGYTF.

The V call is TRBV29-1, the J call TRBJ1-1, with a possible D match to TRBD1 (6 bases). V lost 4 bases to trimming and J lost 11 bases, with 23 bases between them. This CDR3 region has 14 residues. The germline gives CDR1 SQVTM, CDR2 ANQGSEA. Written as DNA, the CDR3 is TGCAGCGTTGCAGGGGACGAGACACCCCGCGAGGCTTTCTTT. Amino acid sequence: CSVAGDETPREAFF.

This sequence joins TRBV25-1 and TRBJ2-5; D is possibly TRBD1 (6 bases). This CDR3 contains 16 residues. Per germline, CDR1 MGHDK and CDR2 SYGVNS. Trimming removed 3 bases from V and 3 bases from J, with 17 bases in between. The CDR3 is CASSDNGRGAEETQYF. The CDR3 DNA is TGTGCCAGCAGTGATAATGGCAGGGGCGCTGAAGAGACCCAGTACTTC.

This clonotype showed up just once. The CDR3: CASSSGPGTGNGYTF. Written as DNA, the CDR3 is TGTGCCAGCAGTTCCGGTCCCGGGACAGGGAATGGCTACACCTTC. This rearrangement joins TRBV9 to TRBJ1-2, with 9 bases fitting TRBD1. There are 15 residues in the CDR3. The trim removed 5 bases at V and 6 bases at J, leaving 11 bases unmatched. Per the germline V gene, CDR1 is SGDLS and CDR2 is YYNGEE.